The 5 T cell receptor beta chains given below trace back to one sample, sequenced in a study of OX40 agonist ivuxolimab in advanced cancers. Repertoires were generated with immunoSEQ multiplex PCR, while TCRdb's copy carries only in-frame clones and drops some. The sample shows 70,000 to 95,000 clones, around 87% of them seen only once. The material was CD4+ or CD8+ T cells sorted from blood, obtained in a trial of the OX40 agonist ivuxolimab. The source of these receptors is an adult with an advanced solid tumor such as melanoma, head and neck, liver or kidney cancer.

The V call is TRBV9, the J call TRBJ1-4; TRBD1 matches 8 bases. The V gene end was trimmed by 3 bases and the J gene end by 8 bases; junction bases not matched to a gene: 9. CDR1 SGDLS and CDR2 YYNGEE come from the germline V gene. There are 15 residues in the CDR3. The CDR3 region is CASSAGTGAKEKLFF. CDR3 sequence (DNA): TGTGCCAGCAGCGCCGGGACAGGAGCAAAGGAAAAACTGTTTTTT.

This chain joins TRBV9 and TRBJ1-2; unclear D gene. The CDR3 is 14 residues long. V was clipped by 0 bases and J by 7 bases, with 13 bases between them. The germline V gene has CDR1 SGDLS and CDR2 YYNGEE. In DNA, the CDR3 is TGTGCCAGCAGCGTAGGGCGGTCGACGGGTGGCTACACCTTC. Amino acid sequence: CASSVGRSTGGYTF.

The J gene is TRBJ1-5, the V gene TRBV6-1, with D uncertain. Per the germline V gene, CDR1 is MNHNS and CDR2 is SASEGT. V was shortened by 2 bases and J by 2 bases, with 13 bases between the two germline ends. The CDR3 totals 16 residues. The CDR3 loop reads CASSERRHGGNQPQHF. The CDR3 DNA follows: TGTGCCAGCAGTGAAAGGAGACACGGGGGCAATCAGCCCCAGCATTTT.

The chain combines TRBV18 with TRBJ1-1; D gene uncertain. The ends were cut back, 6 bases at V and 1 base at J, with 18 bases in the middle. Germline CDR1 and CDR2: KGHSH and LQKENI. CDR3 length: 16 residues. CDR3 amino acids: CASSPIGGRRNTEAFF. DNA of the CDR3: TGTGCCAGCTCCCCCATCGGCGGGAGGCGGAACACTGAAGCTTTCTTT.

There are a few counts of this clone. The chain combines TRBV9 with TRBJ1-5, with D hard to call. The CDR3 spans 13 residues. V lost 4 bases and J lost 6, with 11 bases in between. Germline V CDR1 and CDR2: SGDLS, YYNGEE. DNA for the CDR3: TGTGCCAGCAGCCCTCATCATGGTCAGCCCCAGCATTTT. Translating gives CASSPHHGQPQHF.